One T cell receptor (beta chain) is described in this entry. Its antigen remains unknown. Sequenced by immunoSEQ multiplex PCR; TCRdb stores in-frame clones only, minus some. The table includes millions of clones, around nine tenths detected once. The data stem from a study of shared clonotypes between healthy human individuals. Whole-study findings and limits: The study generally estimated greater richness for naive than memory subsets.

The CDR3 runs to 15 residues. The germline V gene has CDR1 MNHEY and CDR2 SVGAGI. Trimming removed 6 bases from V and 6 bases from J; junction bases left unmatched: 10. V is TRBV6-5 and J is TRBJ2-7; 11 bases fit TRBD1. Sequencing was done on a sample of naive CD4+ T cells sorted from blood. Sample subset: CD45RA+ positively selected. The clonotype originates from a man aged 18 to 29 in good health. CDR3: CASSGGQGASSEQYF. As DNA, the CDR3 is TGTGCCAGCAGCGGCGGACAGGGGGCATCATCCGAGCAGTACTTC.